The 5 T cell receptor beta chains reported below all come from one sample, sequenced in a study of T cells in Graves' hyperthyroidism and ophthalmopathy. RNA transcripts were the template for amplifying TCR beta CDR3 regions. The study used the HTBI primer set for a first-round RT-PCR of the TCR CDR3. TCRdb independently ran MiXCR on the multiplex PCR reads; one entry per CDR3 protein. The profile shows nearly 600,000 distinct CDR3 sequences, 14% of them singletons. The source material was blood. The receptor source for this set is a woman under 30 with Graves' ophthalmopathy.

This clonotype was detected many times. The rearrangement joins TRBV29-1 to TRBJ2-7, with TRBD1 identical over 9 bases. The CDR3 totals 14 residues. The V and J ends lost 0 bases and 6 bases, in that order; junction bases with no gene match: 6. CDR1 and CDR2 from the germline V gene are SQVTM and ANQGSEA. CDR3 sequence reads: CSVEDGQGRREQYF. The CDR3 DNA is TGCAGCGTTGAAGATGGACAGGGGAGGCGCGAGCAGTACTTC.

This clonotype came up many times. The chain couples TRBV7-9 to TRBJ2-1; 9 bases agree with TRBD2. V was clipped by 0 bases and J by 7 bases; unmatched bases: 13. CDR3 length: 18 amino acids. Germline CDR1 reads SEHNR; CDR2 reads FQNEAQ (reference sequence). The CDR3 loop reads CASSLAGIQRTSVNEQFF. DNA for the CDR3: TGTGCCAGCAGCTTAGCGGGCATTCAGCGGACTAGCGTGAATGAGCAGTTCTTC.

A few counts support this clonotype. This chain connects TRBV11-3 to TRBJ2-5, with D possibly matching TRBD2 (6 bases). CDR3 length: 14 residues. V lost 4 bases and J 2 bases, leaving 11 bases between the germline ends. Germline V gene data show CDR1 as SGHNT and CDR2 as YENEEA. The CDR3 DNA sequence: TGTGCCAGCAGCTGGGACTCGCGGCAAGAGACCCAGTACTTC. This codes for CASSWDSRQETQYF.

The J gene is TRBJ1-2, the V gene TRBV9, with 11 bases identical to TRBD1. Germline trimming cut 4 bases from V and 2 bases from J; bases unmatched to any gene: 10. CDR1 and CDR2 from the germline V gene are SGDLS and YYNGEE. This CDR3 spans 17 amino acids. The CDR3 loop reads CASSLLSWTGGNYGYTF. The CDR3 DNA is TGTGCCAGCAGCCTACTCAGTTGGACAGGGGGCAACTATGGCTACACCTTC. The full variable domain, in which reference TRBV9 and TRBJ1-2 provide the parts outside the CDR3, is DSGVTQTPKHLITATGQRVTLRCSPRSGDLSVYWYQQSLDQGLQFLIQYYNGEERAKGNILERFSAQQFPDLHSELNLSSLELGDSALYFCASSLLSWTGGNYGYTFGSGTRLTVV.

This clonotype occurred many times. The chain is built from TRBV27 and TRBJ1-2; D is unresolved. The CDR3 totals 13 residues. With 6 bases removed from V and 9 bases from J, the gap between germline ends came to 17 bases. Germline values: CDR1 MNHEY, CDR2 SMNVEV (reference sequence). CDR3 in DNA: TGTGCCAGCAGCCGCGGCGACTTTTCGAGCTACACCTTC. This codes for CASSRGDFSSYTF.